This TCR beta chain was profiled in a study of OX40 agonist ivuxolimab in advanced cancers. This table comes from immunoSEQ multiplex PCR, and its TCRdb copy is limited to in-frame clones, with some not included. The top ten hold 35% to 45% of the sample, which has approximately 23,000 clones, 75% to 90% seen once. This clone has only a few counts. Germline CDR1 is SGDLS and CDR2 is YYNGEE. The V end was cut by 0 bases, the J end by 1 base, with 16 bases between. The CDR3 is 17 amino acids. The TCR was taken from an adult with an advanced solid tumor such as melanoma, head and neck, liver or kidney cancer. The sample consisted of CD4+ or CD8+ T cells sorted from blood, taken in a trial of the OX40 agonist ivuxolimab. The J gene is TRBJ1-1, the V gene TRBV9; maybe TRBD1 (5 bases). This chain's CDR3 is CASSVDAGMGRNTEAFF. CDR3 sequence (DNA): TGTGCCAGCAGCGTAGATGCAGGGATGGGTCGGAACACTGAAGCTTTCTTT.